This TCR beta chain emerged from a study of T cell responses to AZD1222 COVID-19 vaccine. The table came from immunoSEQ multiplex PCR; TCRdb's copy has only in-frame clones and leaves some out. Of 100,000 to 150,000 clones in the sample, 90% are singletons; the top ten hold roughly 4.4%. V lost 5 bases and J lost 13, with 20 bases in between. The CDR3 consists of 13 residues. Germline values: CDR1 MNHNY, CDR2 SVGAGI (reference sequence). This specimen was peripheral blood, taken on day 0 of MenACWY control vaccination. This receptor was identified in an adult in good health. The chain couples TRBV6-6 to TRBJ1-1; D is unresolved. The CDR3 is CASSAYFWELGFF. In nucleotides, the CDR3 is TGTGCCAGCAGTGCTTACTTCTGGGAACTAGGTTTCTTT.